The clone carrying this TCR beta chain was picked up many times. As yet, its antigen is unknown. This sample was included in a study of T cells in Graves' hyperthyroidism and ophthalmopathy. Study-wide findings and caveats: Ophthalmopathy cases were set apart from stable hyperthyroidism by a 13 V-J model.

Disease duration under 2 months; hyperthyroidism patients were aged 18 to 65. Patients with uncontrolled infections, other autoimmune diseases, pregnancy or lactation were excluded. The sample of blood was obtained at first hyperthyroidism diagnosis (before any ophthalmopathy symptoms). Amplified TCR beta CDR3 regions came from RNA transcripts. HTBI primers were employed in a first-round RT-PCR of the TCR CDR3. TCRdb analysed the multiplex PCR reads with MiXCR anew, one entry per CDR3 protein. Of 280,000 or so distinct CDR3 sequences listed, roughly 15% were seen once; the top ten hold 30% to 35%. The germline V gene encodes CDR1 LNHNV and CDR2 YYDKDF (reference sequence). CDR3 size: 19 residues. V was clipped by 2 bases and J by 0 bases, with 21 bases between them.

Input material: blood. V is TRBV15 and J is TRBJ2-3; D perhaps matches TRBD2 (6 bases). The origin of this receptor is a woman in her 50s with Graves' hyperthyroidism that later progressed to Graves' ophthalmopathy. The CDR3 coding sequence is TGTGCCACCAGCAGACTTGGCGGGAAGGGGACGGTTAGCACAGATACGCAGTATTTT. Protein sequence: CATSRLGGKGTVSTDTQYF.